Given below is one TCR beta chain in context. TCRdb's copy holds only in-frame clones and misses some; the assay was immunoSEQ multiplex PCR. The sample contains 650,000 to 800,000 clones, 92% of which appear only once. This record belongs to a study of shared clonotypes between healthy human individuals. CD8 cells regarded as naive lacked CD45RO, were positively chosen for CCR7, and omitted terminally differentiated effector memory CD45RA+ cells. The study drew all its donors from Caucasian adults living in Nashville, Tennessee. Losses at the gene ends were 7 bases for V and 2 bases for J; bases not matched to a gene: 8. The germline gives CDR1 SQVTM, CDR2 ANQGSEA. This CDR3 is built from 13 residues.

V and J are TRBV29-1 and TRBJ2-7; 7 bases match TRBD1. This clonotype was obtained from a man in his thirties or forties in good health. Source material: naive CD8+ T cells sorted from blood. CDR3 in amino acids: CSARPGQTYEQYF. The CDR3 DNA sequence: TGCAGCGCCCGCCCGGGACAGACCTACGAGCAGTACTTC.